These T cell receptor beta chains were read from a single sample in a study of PD-1 blockade in classical Hodgkin lymphoma. Using immunoSEQ multiplex PCR, the repertoire was profiled, and TCRdb retains in-frame clones only, with some absent. The sample consists of some 100,000 clones, 93% of them appearing once. Sequencing was performed on peripheral blood mononuclear cells (PBMCs), taken before the fourth cycle of nivolumab. Receptor source: a human donor with classical Hodgkin lymphoma. The CDR3 runs from the conserved cysteine through the conserved F or W. A D gene is named only where the DNA matches it firmly. Part of the rows lack a size; the others show once, few, many or a class for expanded clones.

>-|TRBJ1-1|-|TRBV28
CATLSNAEAFF
TGTGCCACCCTTTCGAACGCTGAAGCTTTCTTT
>-|TRBJ2-2|-|TRBV4-2
CASRRELNTGELFF
TGTGCCAGCAGGCGGGAACTGAACACCGGGGAGCTGTTTTTT
>-|TRBJ2-7|-|TRBV6-5
CASSYDPTTMVYEQYF
TGTGCCAGCAGTTACGACCCTACTACCATGGTCTACGAGCAGTACTTC
>-|TRBJ2-6|TRBD1|TRBV28
CASSSTGISGANVLTF
TGTGCCAGCAGTTCGACAGGGATCTCTGGGGCCAACGTCCTGACTTTC
>-|TRBJ2-3|-|TRBV14
CASSPGGASTDTQYF
TGTGCCAGCAGCCCGGGCGGGGCTAGCACAGATACGCAGTATTTT
>-|TRBJ2-3|TRBD2|TRBV5-1
CASSFSSRRVSGGTDTQYF
TGCGCCAGCAGCTTCTCCTCCCGGAGGGTTAGCGGGGGCACAGATACGCAGTATTTT
>once|TRBJ1-2|-|TRBV6-6
CASKGRGGASYGYTF
TGTGCCAGCAAGGGTAGGGGGGGCGCATCCTATGGCTACACCTTC
>-|TRBJ1-5|-|TRBV30
CAWSVLGYQPQHF
TGTGCCTGGAGTGTTCTGGGTTATCAGCCCCAGCATTTT
>-|TRBJ1-4|-|TRBV7-9
CASRLDPGKKLFF
TGTGCCAGCCGCCTGGACCCGGGGAAAAAACTGTTTTTT
>-|TRBJ2-3|-|TRBV21-1
CASSKKPDTQYF
TGTGCCAGCAGCAAAAAGCCAGATACGCAGTATTTT
>-|TRBJ1-2|-|TRBV7-9
CASSLNIALRTNYGYTF
TGTGCCAGCAGCTTAAATATAGCCTTAAGGACTAACTATGGCTACACCTTC
>-|TRBJ1-2|-|TRBV5-1
CASSSDTTYGYTF
TGCGCCAGCAGCAGTGACACAACCTATGGCTACACCTTC
>-|TRBJ2-1|TRBD1|TRBV18
CASSPVSGQYNEQFF
TGTGCCAGCTCACCAGTTTCGGGACAGTACAATGAGCAGTTCTTC
>few|TRBJ1-1|-|TRBV11-3
CASSLGRVGEAFF
TGTGCCAGCAGCTTAGGTCGGGTTGGTGAAGCTTTCTTT
>-|TRBJ2-7|-|TRBV5-4
CASSPRVTGSYEQYF
TGTGCCAGCAGCCCCCGTGTGACAGGCTCCTACGAGCAGTACTTC
>-|TRBJ2-7|-|TRBV18
CASSPIPLTTYEQYF
TGTGCCAGCTCACCGATACCTTTGACAACCTACGAGCAGTACTTC
>once|TRBJ2-3|TRBD2|TRBV5-5
CASSSTGASGRSSSTDTQYF
TGTGCCAGCAGCTCCACGGGGGCCAGCGGGAGATCTTCTAGCACAGATACGCAGTATTTT
>-|TRBJ1-4|-|TRBV6-6
CASSSGLGVEKLFF
TGTGCCAGCAGTTCGGGACTAGGCGTTGAAAAACTGTTTTTT
>-|TRBJ2-3|TRBD2|TRBV28
CASSTAYRTRNGDTQYF
TGTGCCAGCAGTACTGCATATCGGACTAGAAACGGAGATACGCAGTATTTT
>-|TRBJ2-7|-|TRBV9
CASSLGGGDEQYF
TGTGCCAGCAGCTTAGGGGGAGGGGACGAGCAGTACTTC
>-|TRBJ1-5|-|TRBV6-1
CASSEHGMNQPQHF
TGTGCCAGCAGTGAACACGGGATGAATCAGCCCCAGCATTTT
>-|TRBJ2-7|TRBD2|TRBV28
CASDTSGRNDEQYF
TGTGCCAGCGATACTAGCGGGAGAAACGACGAGCAGTACTTC
>-|TRBJ2-7|TRBD1|TRBV5-1
CASSPWTGYYEQYF
TGCGCCAGCAGCCCCTGGACAGGGTACTACGAGCAGTACTTC
>-|TRBJ2-2|TRBD1|TRBV7-8
CASSLQGAHPGELFF
TGTGCCAGCAGCTTACAGGGGGCGCACCCCGGGGAGCTGTTTTTT